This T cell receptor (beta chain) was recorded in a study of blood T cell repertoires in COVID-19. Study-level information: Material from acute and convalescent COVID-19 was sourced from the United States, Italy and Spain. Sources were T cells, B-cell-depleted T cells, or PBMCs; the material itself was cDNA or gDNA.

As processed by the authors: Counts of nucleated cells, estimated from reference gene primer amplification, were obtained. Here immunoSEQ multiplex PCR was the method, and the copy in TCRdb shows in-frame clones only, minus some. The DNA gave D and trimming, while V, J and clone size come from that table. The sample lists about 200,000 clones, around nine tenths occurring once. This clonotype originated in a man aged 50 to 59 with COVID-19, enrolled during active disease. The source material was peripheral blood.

DNA for the CDR3: TGTGCCAGCAGCCCCACAGGGGTTGGGGGATACACTGAAGCTTTCTTT. As protein: CASSPTGVGGYTEAFF. V and J are TRBV5-4 and TRBJ1-1; 7 nucleotides line up with TRBD1. The CDR3 loop spans 16 amino acids. Germline loops: CDR1 SGHNT, CDR2 YYREEE (reference sequence). The ends lost 4 bases at V and 3 bases at J; junction bases unmatched: 12. Looking up the rest from reference TRBV5-4 and TRBJ1-1 gives the full variable domain: ETGVTQSPTHLIKTRGQQVTLRCSSQSGHNTVSWYQQALGQGPQFIFQYYREEENGRGNFPPRFSGLQFPNYSSELNVNALELDDSALYLCASSPTGVGGYTEAFFGQGTRLTVV.